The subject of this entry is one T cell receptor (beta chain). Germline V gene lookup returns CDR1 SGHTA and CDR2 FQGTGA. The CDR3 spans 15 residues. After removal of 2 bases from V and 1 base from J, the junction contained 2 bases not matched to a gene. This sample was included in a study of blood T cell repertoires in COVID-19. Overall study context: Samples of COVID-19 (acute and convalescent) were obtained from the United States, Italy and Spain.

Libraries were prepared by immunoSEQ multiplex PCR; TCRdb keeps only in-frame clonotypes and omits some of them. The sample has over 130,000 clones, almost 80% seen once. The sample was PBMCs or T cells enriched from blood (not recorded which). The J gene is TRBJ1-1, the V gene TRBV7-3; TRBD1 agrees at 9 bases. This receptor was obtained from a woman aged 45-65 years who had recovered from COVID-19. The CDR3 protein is CASSLSDRGNTEAFF. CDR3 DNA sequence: TGTGCCAGCAGCTTATCGGACAGGGGGAACACTGAAGCTTTCTTT.